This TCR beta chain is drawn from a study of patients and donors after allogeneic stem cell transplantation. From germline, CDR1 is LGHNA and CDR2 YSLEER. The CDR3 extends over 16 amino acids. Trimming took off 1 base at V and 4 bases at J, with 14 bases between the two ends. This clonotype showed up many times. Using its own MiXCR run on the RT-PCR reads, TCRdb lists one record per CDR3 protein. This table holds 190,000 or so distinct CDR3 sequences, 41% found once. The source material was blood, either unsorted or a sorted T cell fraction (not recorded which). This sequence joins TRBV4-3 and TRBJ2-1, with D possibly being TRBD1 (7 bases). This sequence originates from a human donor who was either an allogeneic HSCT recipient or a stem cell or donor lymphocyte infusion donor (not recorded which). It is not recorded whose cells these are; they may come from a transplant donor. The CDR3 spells CASSQVGGGPYNEQFF. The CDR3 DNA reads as TGCGCCAGCAGCCAAGTTGGAGGGGGCCCTTACAATGAGCAGTTCTTC.